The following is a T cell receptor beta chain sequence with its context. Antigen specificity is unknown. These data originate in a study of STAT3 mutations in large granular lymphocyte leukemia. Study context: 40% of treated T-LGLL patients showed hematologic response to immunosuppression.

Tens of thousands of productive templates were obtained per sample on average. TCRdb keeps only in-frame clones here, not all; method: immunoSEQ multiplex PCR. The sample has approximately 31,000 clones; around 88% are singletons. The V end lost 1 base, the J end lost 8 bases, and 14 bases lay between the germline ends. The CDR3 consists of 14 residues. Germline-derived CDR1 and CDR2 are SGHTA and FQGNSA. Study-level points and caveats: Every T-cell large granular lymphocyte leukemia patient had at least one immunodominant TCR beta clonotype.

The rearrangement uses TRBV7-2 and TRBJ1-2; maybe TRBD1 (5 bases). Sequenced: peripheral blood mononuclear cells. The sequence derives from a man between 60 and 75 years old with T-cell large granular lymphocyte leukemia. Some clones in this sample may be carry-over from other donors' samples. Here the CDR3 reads CASSLDRGRSGYTF. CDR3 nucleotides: TGTGCCAGCAGCTTAGATCGGGGCCGGAGCGGCTACACCTTC.